This TCR beta chain was sequenced during a study of T cell responses to AZD1222 COVID-19 vaccine. Study-wide results and limits: Seropositive status at baseline applied to only a handful of AZD1222 recipients.

A word on this clone: The antigen remains unidentified.

This table comes from immunoSEQ multiplex PCR, and its TCRdb copy is limited to in-frame clones, with some not included. The sample holds tens of thousands of clones, about 81% seen once. V was pared by 0 bases and J by 5 bases, with 10 bases between. The CDR3 spans 14 residues. Per the germline V gene, CDR1 is SEHNR and CDR2 is FQNEAQ (reference sequence). The TCR was taken from an adult who received the AZD1222 COVID-19 vaccine. The sequencing here drew on peripheral blood, taken 28 days after the second AZD1222 dose. The V and J genes are TRBV7-9 and TRBJ2-5; possible D gene TRBD2, 6 bases. In DNA, the CDR3 is TGTGCCAGCAGCTTAGCACGCGGGGCTGAGACCCAGTACTTC. Translating it yields CASSLARGAETQYF.